The 29 T cell receptor beta chains below come from one sample, sequenced in a study of spatial heterogeneity in lung cancer. The study, taken as a whole, reports: Mutation tallies in tumors tracked expanded intratumoral alpha and beta TCR counts.

Their recognized antigens are unknown. MiXCR, run by TCRdb on the 5' RACE reads, gives a single entry per CDR3 protein. The sample contains 5,500 to 8,500 distinct CDR3 sequences, around a tenth of which appear only once. Sample time point: sample taken at primary tumor resection. The sequencing here drew on lung tumor tissue, taken at surgery. The receptors here all came from a female donor with early-stage non-small cell lung cancer.

The V call is TRBV2, the J call TRBJ1-5; 8 positions match TRBD1. The CDR3 runs to 13 residues. Trimming at V came to 8 bases and at J to 5 bases, leaving 5 bases not matched to a gene. Germline V lookup: CDR1 SNHLY, CDR2 FYNNEI. CDR3 DNA: TGTGCCAGCGCTGACAGGGGATATCAGCCCCAGCATTTT. Its translation is CASADRGYQPQHF.

This clonotype was counted only a few times. V usage is TRBV30 and J usage is TRBJ2-7; 9 nucleotides match TRBD1. CDR3 size: 14 residues. V trimming: 4 bases; J trimming: 2 bases; junction bases outside the gene matches: 6. CDR1 and CDR2 from the germline V gene are GTSNPN and SVGIG (reference sequence). CDR3 residues: CAWKRGQGTYEQYF. The CDR3 DNA reads TGTGCCTGGAAAAGGGGACAGGGCACCTACGAGCAGTACTTC.

This clonotype appeared a few times. Here the CDR3 DNA reads TGCGCCAGCAGCTTGGTAGGGACGGAAAAACTGTTTTTT. Residues: CASSLVGTEKLFF. This chain joins TRBV5-1 and TRBJ1-4; a weak D match, TRBD1 (5 bases). Germline V gene sequence: CDR1 SGHRS, CDR2 YFSETQ. CDR3 length: 13 amino acids. Trimming cost V 0 bases and J 8 bases, with 8 bases left between them.

This clonotype is medium-sized in the sample. The chain recombines TRBV7-8 with TRBJ1-5; possible D gene TRBD1, 6 bases. V was shortened by 1 base and J by 6 bases, with 13 bases between the two germline ends. This CDR3 contains 15 residues. CDR1 is SGHVS, CDR2 FQNEAQ, per germline. The CDR3: CASSLEGQRSQPQHF. The CDR3 nucleotides are TGTGCCAGCAGCTTAGAGGGACAACGATCTCAGCCCCAGCATTTT.

The rearrangement links TRBV29-1 to TRBJ2-1; 10 nucleotides align to TRBD1. The V gene's germline CDR1 is SQVTM and CDR2 ANQGSEA. The CDR3 covers 14 residues. Unmatched junction bases numbered 4, after V lost 4 bases and J lost 4 bases. DNA for the CDR3: TGCAGCGTTGCGAGGGACAGGGGTTACAATGAGCAGTTCTTC. Protein product: CSVARDRGYNEQFF.

This clonotype was recorded at least ten times. This chain uses TRBV11-2 with TRBJ1-4; TRBD1 matches 7 bases. The CDR3 has 15 amino acids. Trimming took 3 bases from V and 4 from J; bases not matched to a gene: 5. Germline lookup yields CDR1 SGHAT and CDR2 FQNNGV. This CDR3 reads CASSFQNRGNEKLFF. CDR3 sequence (DNA): TGTGCCAGCAGCTTTCAGAACAGGGGTAATGAAAAACTGTTTTTT.

By frequency in the sample, this clonotype is medium-sized. The chain combines TRBV7-2 with TRBJ2-7; maybe TRBD1 (5 bases). Germline V CDR1 and CDR2: SGHTA, FQGNSA. The length of the CDR3 is 15 residues. Trimming shortened V by 1 base and J by 6 bases, and 16 bases separated the two germline ends. This chain's CDR3 is CASSLEGLASSEQYV. CDR3 bases: TGTGCCAGCAGCTTAGAGGGGCTTGCGTCTAGCGAGCAGTACGTC.

This clonotype was seen more than once but under ten times. This sequence joins TRBV4-3 and TRBJ2-7, with D uncertain. V was pared by 1 base and J by 3 bases, with 10 bases between. Germline values: CDR1 LGHNA, CDR2 YSLEER. The CDR3 runs 14 residues. In DNA form, the CDR3 reads TGCGCCAGCAGCCAAGGGGTAGGTCGCTACGAGCAGTACTTC. Amino acid sequence: CASSQGVGRYEQYF.

In the case of this clonotype: This could be a read error, since a much larger clone is one nucleotide away. This sequence joins TRBV6-1 and TRBJ2-1, with 10 bases fitting TRBD1. The V gene end was trimmed by 6 bases and the J gene end by 8 bases; junction bases not matched to a gene: 10. In germline, CDR1 is MNHNS, CDR2 SASEGT. The CDR3 totals 15 residues. For the CDR3, the DNA is TGTGCCAGCAGGAGATGGACAGGGGGAGACGATGAGCAGTTCTTC. It translates to CASRRWTGGDDEQFF.

The chain has TRBV5-4 and TRBJ2-7; D gene unclear. CDR3 length equals 13 residues. Germline CDR1 and CDR2: SGHNT and YYREEE (reference sequence). Deletions cut 4 bases from V and 3 bases from J, with 11 bases between. CDR3 in amino acids: CASSLTLGYEQYF. The CDR3 DNA is TGTGCCAGCAGCCTTACCCTGGGCTACGAGCAGTACTTC.

This clonotype was seen only a few times. V and J are TRBV3-1 and TRBJ2-3, with TRBD2 matching 8 bases. This CDR3 comprises 15 residues. In germline, CDR1 is LGHDT, CDR2 YNNKEL (reference sequence). V was clipped by 4 bases and J by 0 bases; unmatched bases: 3. The CDR3 DNA follows: TGTGCCAGCAGCCTAACTAGCGGTAGCACAGATACGCAGTATTTT. Its translation is CASSLTSGSTDTQYF.

This rearrangement joins TRBV7-2 to TRBJ2-7; 8 nucleotides agree with TRBD1. The CDR3 extends over 15 amino acids. Germline assignment: CDR1 SGHTA and CDR2 FQGNSA. J was trimmed by 4 bases and V by 4 bases; bases with no gene match: 9. The CDR3 DNA reads TGTGCCAGCAGCTCACTGGGACAGGCGGGATACGAGCAGTACTTC. Its translation is CASSSLGQAGYEQYF.

V is TRBV11-2 and J is TRBJ2-3, with 7 bases aligning to TRBD1. V was pared by 1 base and J by 0 bases, with 19 bases of the junction left unmatched. Germline V gene sequence: CDR1 SGHAT, CDR2 FQNNGV. This CDR3 comprises 21 residues. The CDR3 DNA reads TGTGCCAGCAGCTTAGTCGGTCCACCGGGACAGATCCCTACTAGCACAGATACGCAGTATTTT. This encodes CASSLVGPPGQIPTSTDTQYF.

V is TRBV2 and J is TRBJ1-4, with TRBD1 identical over 7 bases. Germline V CDR1 and CDR2: SNHLY, FYNNEI. J lost 6 bases, V lost 4 bases, and 11 bases had no gene match. The CDR3 is 16 amino acids. The CDR3 sequence: CASSATDRAGDEKLFF. In nucleotides, the CDR3 is TGTGCCAGCAGTGCCACAGACAGGGCGGGTGATGAAAAACTGTTTTTT.

This clonotype has more than one count but fewer than ten. The genes are TRBV5-1 and TRBJ2-3, with 8 bases matching TRBD2. The CDR3 consists of 14 residues. Germline V gene data show CDR1 as SGHRS and CDR2 as YFSETQ. With 5 bases clipped from V and 2 bases from J, the junction kept 4 bases outside the gene matches. DNA of the CDR3: TGCGCCAGCAGGACTAGCGAGGTCACAGATACGCAGTATTTT. It is translated as CASRTSEVTDTQYF. The full variable domain, in which reference TRBV5-1 and TRBJ2-3 provide the parts outside the CDR3, is KAGVTQTPRYLIKTRGQQVTLSCSPISGHRSVSWYQQTPGQGLQFLFEYFSETQRNKGNFPGRFSGRQFSNSRSEMNVSTLELGDSALYLCASRTSEVTDTQYFGPGTRLTVL.

This clonotype is classed as medium-sized (0.01 to 0.1%). CDR3 residues: CASKATGPLYNSPLHF. The CDR3 DNA reads TGTGCCAGCAAAGCTACAGGACCCCTCTATAATTCACCCCTCCACTTT. The rearrangement uses TRBV12-3 or TRBV12-4 and TRBJ1-6, with D tentatively TRBD1 (5 bases). Deletions cut 7 bases from V and 3 bases from J, with 16 bases between. This CDR3 has 16 amino acids.

This clonotype was found many times. The chain links TRBV6-5 to TRBJ2-5; 16 bases match TRBD2. V trimming: 4 bases; J trimming: 5 bases; junction bases outside the gene matches: 10. The germline V gene has CDR1 MNHEY and CDR2 SVGAGI. This CDR3 comprises 18 residues. The CDR3 DNA is TGTGCCAGCAGTTCCGGGACTAGCGGGGGGGGCCCTTGGGAGACCCAGTACTTC. Amino acids: CASSSGTSGGGPWETQYF.

This clonotype counts as medium-sized. The CDR3 here is CASSYRPPDTEAFF. CDR3 DNA sequence: TGCGCCAGCAGCTACCGACCGCCGGACACTGAAGCTTTCTTT. The rearrangement joins TRBV4-1 to TRBJ1-1; no reliable D call. The CDR3 has 14 amino acids. Per the germline V gene, CDR1 is MGHRA and CDR2 is YSYEKL. Deletions cut 5 bases from V and 3 bases from J, with 13 bases between.

The V and J genes are TRBV6-6 and TRBJ2-1; TRBD1 might be the D (5 bases). CDR1 MNHNY and CDR2 SVGAGI come from the germline V gene (reference sequence). Trimming shortened V by 10 bases and J by 2 bases, and 18 bases separated the two germline ends. The CDR3 is 15 amino acids. CDR3 nucleotide sequence: TGTGCCACCCTACGAGGCGAAGGGGCCTACAATGAGCAGTTCTTC. Its translation is CATLRGEGAYNEQFF.

This clonotype was recorded a few times. J is TRBJ2-2 and V is TRBV20-1, with 8 bases matching TRBD1. The CDR3 runs to 15 residues. Germline V gene sequence: CDR1 DFQATT, CDR2 SNEGSKA (reference sequence). V was pared by 4 bases and J by 0 bases, with 4 bases of the junction left unmatched. The chain's CDR3 is CSATDRGPNTGELFF. The CDR3, as DNA: TGCAGTGCTACCGACAGGGGACCGAACACCGGGGAGCTGTTTTTT.

The table lists this clonotype with many counts. The chain couples TRBV11-2 to TRBJ2-2, with 12 nucleotides matching TRBD2. V was clipped by 5 bases and J by 4 bases; unmatched bases: 5. Germline V gene sequence: CDR1 SGHAT, CDR2 FQNNGV. The CDR3 is made up of 16 amino acids. The CDR3 loop reads CASSKLAGGGTGELFF. The DNA of the CDR3 is TGTGCCAGCAGCAAACTAGCGGGGGGAGGCACCGGGGAGCTGTTTTTT.

The gene calls are TRBV6-1 and TRBJ2-1, with a possible D match to TRBD1 (6 bases). Deletions cut 7 bases from V and 8 bases from J, with 18 bases between. The germline V gene has CDR1 MNHNS and CDR2 SASEGT. The CDR3 covers 14 residues. Written as DNA, the CDR3 is TGTGCCAGCACCGGAGAGCGGACAGTCCATGAGCAGTTCTTC. This codes for CASTGERTVHEQFF.

This clonotype was counted ten times or more. This rearrangement joins TRBV18 to TRBJ1-3; D gene unclear. The CDR3 runs 17 residues. From germline, CDR1 is KGHSH and CDR2 LQKENI. V was trimmed by 4 bases and J by 2 bases, leaving 18 bases between them. CDR3 coding DNA: TGTGCCAGCTCACTCACCTTCGGTAGAGGGCCTGGAAACACCATATATTTT. Protein sequence: CASSLTFGRGPGNTIYF.

In regard to this clonotype: A clone one base away is much larger, so this may be a read error. This chain connects TRBV12-3 or TRBV12-4 to TRBJ1-5; D is uncertain. V lost 2 bases, J lost 4 bases, and 9 bases lay in between. The CDR3 spans 14 residues. This CDR3 is CASSLQENNQPQHF. The DNA for the CDR3 is TGTGCCAGCAGTTTACAGGAAAATAATCAGCCCCAGCATTTT.

V usage is TRBV11-2 and J usage is TRBJ2-5; 8 nucleotides align to TRBD2. Trimming removed 1 base from V and 5 bases from J; junction bases left unmatched: 12. CDR3 length equals 17 residues. Germline lookup yields CDR1 SGHAT and CDR2 FQNNGV. Here the CDR3 reads CASSLGLAGPLGETQYF. The CDR3 DNA follows: TGTGCCAGCAGCTTAGGGCTAGCGGGCCCCCTGGGGGAGACCCAGTACTTC.

This clonotype was seen many times. The chain carries TRBV5-1 and TRBJ2-7, with a possible D match to TRBD1 (5 bases). The CDR3 has 15 amino acids. CDR1 SGHRS and CDR2 YFSETQ come from the germline V gene. Trimming stripped 0 bases from V and 1 base from J, with 11 bases between. The chain's CDR3 is CASSLVGLGSYEQYF. In nucleotides, the CDR3 is TGCGCCAGCAGCTTGGTGGGGCTGGGGTCCTACGAGCAGTACTTC.

By frequency in the sample, this clonotype is medium-sized. Written as DNA, the CDR3 is TGTGCCTGGGGCCGGGGGCGGAATCAGCCCCAGCATTTT. It codes for CAWGRGRNQPQHF. The rearrangement joins TRBV30 to TRBJ1-5; D may be TRBD1 (6 bases). This CDR3 has 13 residues. Germline CDR1 GTSNPN, CDR2 SVGIG (reference sequence). The V end lost 5 bases, the J end lost 4 bases, and 12 bases lay between the germline ends.

In this sample, this clonotype is medium-sized. The chain carries TRBV3-1 and TRBJ1-6; D unclear. The V end was cut by 0 bases, the J end by 3 bases, with 6 bases between. CDR3 length: 15 residues. The germline V gene has CDR1 LGHDT and CDR2 YNNKEL (reference sequence). CDR3 bases: TGTGCCAGCAGCCAAGAGGGAGGCTATAATTCACCCCTCCACTTT. Translating it yields CASSQEGGYNSPLHF.

In this sample, this clonotype is medium-sized (0.01 to 0.1%). The chain combines TRBV5-1 with TRBJ1-1; no clear D gene. Germline CDR1 reads SGHRS; CDR2 reads YFSETQ. V lost 4 bases to trimming and J lost 0 bases, with 1 base between them. The CDR3 runs to 11 residues. The CDR3 region has the DNA TGCGCCAGCAGCCTGAACACTGAAGCTTTCTTT. Amino acid sequence: CASSLNTEAFF.